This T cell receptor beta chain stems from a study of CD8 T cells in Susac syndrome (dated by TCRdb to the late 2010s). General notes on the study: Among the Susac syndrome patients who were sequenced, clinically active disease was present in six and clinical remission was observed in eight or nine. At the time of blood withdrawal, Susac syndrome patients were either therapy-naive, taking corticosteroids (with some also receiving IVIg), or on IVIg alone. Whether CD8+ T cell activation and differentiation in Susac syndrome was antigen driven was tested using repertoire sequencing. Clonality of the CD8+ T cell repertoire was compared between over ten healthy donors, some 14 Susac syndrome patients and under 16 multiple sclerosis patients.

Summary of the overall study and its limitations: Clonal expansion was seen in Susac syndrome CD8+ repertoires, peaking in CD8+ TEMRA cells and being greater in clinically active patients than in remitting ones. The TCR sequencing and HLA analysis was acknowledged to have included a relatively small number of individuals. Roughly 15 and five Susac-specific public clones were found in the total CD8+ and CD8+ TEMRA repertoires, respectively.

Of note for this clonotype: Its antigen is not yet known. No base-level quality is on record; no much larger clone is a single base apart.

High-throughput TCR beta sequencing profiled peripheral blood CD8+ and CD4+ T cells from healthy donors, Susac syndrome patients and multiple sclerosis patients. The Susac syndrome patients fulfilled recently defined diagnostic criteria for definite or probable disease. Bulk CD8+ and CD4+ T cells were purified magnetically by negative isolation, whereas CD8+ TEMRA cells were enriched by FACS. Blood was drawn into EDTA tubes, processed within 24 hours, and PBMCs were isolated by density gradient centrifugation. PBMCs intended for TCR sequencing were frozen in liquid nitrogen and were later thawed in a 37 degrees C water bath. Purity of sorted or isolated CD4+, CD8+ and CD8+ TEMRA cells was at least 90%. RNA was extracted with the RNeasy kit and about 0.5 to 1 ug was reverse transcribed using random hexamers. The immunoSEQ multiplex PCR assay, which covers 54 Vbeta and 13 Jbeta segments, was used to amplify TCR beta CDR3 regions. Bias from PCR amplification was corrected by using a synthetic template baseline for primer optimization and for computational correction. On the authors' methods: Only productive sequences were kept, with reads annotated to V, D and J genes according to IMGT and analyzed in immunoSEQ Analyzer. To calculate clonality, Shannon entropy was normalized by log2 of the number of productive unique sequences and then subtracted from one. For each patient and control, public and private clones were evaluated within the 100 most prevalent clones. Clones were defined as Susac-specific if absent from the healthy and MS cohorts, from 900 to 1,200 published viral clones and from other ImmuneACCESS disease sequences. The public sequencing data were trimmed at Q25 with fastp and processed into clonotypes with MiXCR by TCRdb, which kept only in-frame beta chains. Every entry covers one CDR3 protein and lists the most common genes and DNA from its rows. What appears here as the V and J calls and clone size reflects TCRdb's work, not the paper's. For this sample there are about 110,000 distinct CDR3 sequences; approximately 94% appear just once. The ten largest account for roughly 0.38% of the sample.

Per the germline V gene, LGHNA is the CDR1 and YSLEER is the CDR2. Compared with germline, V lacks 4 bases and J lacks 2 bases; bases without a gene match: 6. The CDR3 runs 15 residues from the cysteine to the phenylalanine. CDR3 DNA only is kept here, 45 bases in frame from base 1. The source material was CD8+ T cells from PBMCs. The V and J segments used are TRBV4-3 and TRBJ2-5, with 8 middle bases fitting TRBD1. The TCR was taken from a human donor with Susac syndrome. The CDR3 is CASSPSRGLQETQYF. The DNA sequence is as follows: TGCGCCAGCAGCCCGAGCAGGGGGCTACAAGAGACCCAGTACTTC.